A single sample gave rise to the 3 T cell receptor beta chains below, sequenced in a study of T cell responses to AZD1222 COVID-19 vaccine. The assay was immunoSEQ multiplex PCR, and TCRdb's table has in-frame clones only and misses some. The table lists more than 95,000 clones, more than 70% of them singletons, with about 9.4% in the top ten. The sequenced sample was peripheral blood, obtained on day 0 of AZD1222 vaccination. The receptors stem from an adult in good health.

The rearrangement uses TRBV24-1 and TRBJ2-3, with 10 bases lining up with TRBD2. The CDR3 is 16 residues long. Germline CDR1 reads KGHDR; CDR2 reads SFDVKD. V lost 3 bases and J lost 2; bases outside the gene matches: 4. The CDR3 region has the DNA TGTGCCACCAGTGATCCCACTAGCGGGGACACAGATACGCAGTATTTT. Residues: CATSDPTSGDTDTQYF.

The gene calls are TRBV7-9 and TRBJ1-6; tentatively, D is TRBD1 (5 bases). V was shortened by 1 base and J by 5 bases, with 6 bases between the two germline ends. Germline CDR1 and CDR2: SEHNR and FQNEAQ (reference sequence). The CDR3 length is 14 residues. The chain's CDR3 is CASSLGGNNSPLHF. The CDR3 region has the DNA TGTGCCAGCAGCTTAGGGGGGAATAATTCACCCCTCCACTTT.

The V call is TRBV6-4, the J call TRBJ1-2; TRBD1 is a possible D gene (5 bases). CDR1 is MRHNA and CDR2 is SNTAGT in the germline V gene. The CDR3 length is 14 residues. The ends were cut back, 6 bases at V and 5 bases at J, with 16 bases in the middle. The CDR3 coding sequence is TGTGCCAGCAGACCCGACAGCGTAGCGTATGGCTACACCTTC. As protein: CASRPDSVAYGYTF.